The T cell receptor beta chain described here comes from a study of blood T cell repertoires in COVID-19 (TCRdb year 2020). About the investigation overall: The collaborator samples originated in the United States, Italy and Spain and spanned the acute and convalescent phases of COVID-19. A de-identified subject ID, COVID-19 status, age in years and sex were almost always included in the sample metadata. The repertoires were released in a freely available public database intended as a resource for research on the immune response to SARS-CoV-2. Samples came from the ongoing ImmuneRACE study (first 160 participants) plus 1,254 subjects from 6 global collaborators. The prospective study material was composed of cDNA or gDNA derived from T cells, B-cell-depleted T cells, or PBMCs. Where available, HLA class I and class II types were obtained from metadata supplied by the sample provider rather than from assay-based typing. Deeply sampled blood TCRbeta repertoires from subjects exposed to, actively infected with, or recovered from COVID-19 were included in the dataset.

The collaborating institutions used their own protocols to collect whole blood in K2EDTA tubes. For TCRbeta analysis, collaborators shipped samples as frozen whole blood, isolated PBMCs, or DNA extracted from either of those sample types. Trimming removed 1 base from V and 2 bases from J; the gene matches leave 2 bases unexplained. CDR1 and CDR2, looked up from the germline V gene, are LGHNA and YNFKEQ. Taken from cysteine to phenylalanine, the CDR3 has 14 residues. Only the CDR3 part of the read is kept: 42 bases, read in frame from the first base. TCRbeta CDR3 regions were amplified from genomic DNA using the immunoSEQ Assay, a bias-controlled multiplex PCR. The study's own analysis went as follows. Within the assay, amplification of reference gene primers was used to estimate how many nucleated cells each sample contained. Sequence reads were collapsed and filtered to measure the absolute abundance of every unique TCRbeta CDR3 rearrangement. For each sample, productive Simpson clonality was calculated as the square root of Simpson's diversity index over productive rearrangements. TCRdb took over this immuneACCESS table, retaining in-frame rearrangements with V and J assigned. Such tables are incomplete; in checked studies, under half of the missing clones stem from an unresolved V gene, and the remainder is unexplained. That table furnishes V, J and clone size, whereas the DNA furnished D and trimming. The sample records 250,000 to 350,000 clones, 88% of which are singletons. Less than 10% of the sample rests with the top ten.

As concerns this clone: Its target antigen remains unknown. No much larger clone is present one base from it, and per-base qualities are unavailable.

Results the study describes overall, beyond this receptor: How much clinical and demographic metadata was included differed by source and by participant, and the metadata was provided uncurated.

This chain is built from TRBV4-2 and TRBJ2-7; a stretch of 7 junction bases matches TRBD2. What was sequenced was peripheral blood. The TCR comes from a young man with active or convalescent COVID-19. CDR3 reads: CASSQAGGAYEQYF. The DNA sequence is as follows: TGTGCCAGCAGCCAAGCGGGGGGTGCCTACGAGCAGTACTTC.